This T cell receptor beta chain stems from a study of T cell responses to AZD1222 COVID-19 vaccine. Libraries were prepared by immunoSEQ multiplex PCR; TCRdb keeps only in-frame clonotypes and omits some of them. Of some 140,000 clones listed, approximately 89% are singletons. The germline V gene has CDR1 LGHDT and CDR2 YNNKEL (reference sequence). The germline V and J ends were trimmed by 0 bases and 4 bases, with 12 bases remaining between them. This CDR3 comprises 15 residues. Study outcomes and limitations: Reportedly, nearly half of unique spike TCRs recognized epitopes outside B.1.351/B.1.1.7 mutations. There were repertoire samples only from the period after the peak T cell response. Most donors were white British and more were female, and clonal diversity was possibly underestimated. Spike-spanning, vaccine-associated CD4 TCRs were dominant at 160-218 and 743-854.

Concerning this clone: The antigen is undetermined.

The rearrangement links TRBV3-1 (or the pseudogene TRBV3-2) to TRBJ1-2; D is unresolved. The material was peripheral blood, obtained on day 0 of AZD1222 vaccination. The TCR sequence derives from an adult in good health. Here the CDR3 reads CASSQESGAVYGYTF. CDR3 sequence (DNA): TGTGCCAGCAGCCAAGAAAGTGGTGCCGTCTATGGCTACACCTTC.